This record covers a single T cell receptor (beta chain). The source of the sample is a study of blood T cell repertoires in COVID-19. Study context: Whether acute or convalescent, the COVID-19 samples came from the United States, Italy and Spain.

In the original processing: From reference gene primer amplification, estimates of nucleated cell counts were derived. TCRdb keeps only in-frame clones here, not all; method: immunoSEQ multiplex PCR. V, J and clone size are taken as reported in that table, and D and trimming were inferred from the DNA itself. The sample lists about 120,000 clones; about nine tenths were seen once. Trimming took 2 bases from V and 2 from J; bases not matched to a gene: 2. Germline CDR1 reads MGHRA; CDR2 reads YSYEKL. CDR3 length: 15 residues. The chain carries TRBV4-1 and TRBJ2-7; 11 positions agree with TRBD2. The TCR sequence derives from a human donor in a cohort sampled during active COVID-19. Sequencing was performed on peripheral blood. CDR3 nucleotide sequence: TGCGCCAGCAGCCAAAGTAGCGGGGGGGCCTACGAGCAGTACTTC. As protein: CASSQSSGGAYEQYF.